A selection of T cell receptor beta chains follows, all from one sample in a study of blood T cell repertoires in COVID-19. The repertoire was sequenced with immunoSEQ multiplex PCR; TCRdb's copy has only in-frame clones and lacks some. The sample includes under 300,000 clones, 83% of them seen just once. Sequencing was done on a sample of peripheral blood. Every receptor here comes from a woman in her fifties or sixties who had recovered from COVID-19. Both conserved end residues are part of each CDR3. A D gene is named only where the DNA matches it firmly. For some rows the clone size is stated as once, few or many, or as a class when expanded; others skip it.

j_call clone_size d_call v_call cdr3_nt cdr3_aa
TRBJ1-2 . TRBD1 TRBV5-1 TGCGCCAGCAGCCTTGCAGGGGGTAAGGACTACACCTTC CASSLAGGKDYTF
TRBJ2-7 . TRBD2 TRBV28 TGTGCCAGCAGTTTGCCGGGACTAGCGGGGGGGAGCTCCTACGAGCAGTACTTC CASSLPGLAGGSSYEQYF
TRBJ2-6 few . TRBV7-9 TGTGCCAGCAGCTTTAATTCTGGGGCCAACGTCCTGACTTTC CASSFNSGANVLTF
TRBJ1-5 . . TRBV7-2 TGTGCCAGCAGCGGTGGCAGGGTCTGGGACAATCAGCCCCAGCATTTT CASSGGRVWDNQPQHF
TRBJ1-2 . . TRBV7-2 TGTGCCAGCAGCTTAGCGGCGGGGAACTATGGCTACACCTTC CASSLAAGNYGYTF
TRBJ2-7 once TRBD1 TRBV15 TGTGCCACCAGCTTGGGACAGGGGACCTCCTACGAGCAGTACTTC CATSLGQGTSYEQYF
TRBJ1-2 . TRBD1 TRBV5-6 TGTGCCAGCAGCTCCGGACAGGGGGCGAGCGGCTACACCTTC CASSSGQGASGYTF
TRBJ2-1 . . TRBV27 TGTGCCAGCTGTGGGACATCACGGGAGCAGTTCTTC CASCGTSREQFF
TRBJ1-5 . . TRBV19 TGTGCCAGTACCCTGTCGGCAGGGGATTTAGGCAATCAGCCCCAGCATTTT CASTLSAGDLGNQPQHF
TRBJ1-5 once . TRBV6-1 TGTGCCAGCAGTGAAGGCCAGAGCAATCAGCCCCAGCATTTT CASSEGQSNQPQHF
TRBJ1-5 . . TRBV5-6 TGTGCCAGCAGCCGCGGTGGCTTTAGCAATCAGCCCCAGCATTTT CASSRGGFSNQPQHF
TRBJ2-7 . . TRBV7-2 TGTGCCAGCAGCTCAGCGGTCGAGAACGAGCAGTACTTC CASSSAVENEQYF
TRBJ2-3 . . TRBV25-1 TGTGCCAGCAGAGAGACGGGGAGAACAGATACGCAGTATTTT CASRETGRTDTQYF
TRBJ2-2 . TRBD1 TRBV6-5 TGTGCCAGCAGGACAGGGCCGAACACCGGGGAGCTGTTTTTT CASRTGPNTGELFF
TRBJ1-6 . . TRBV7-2 TGTGCCAGCAGCTTAGCCCCAGGGCTTCCTGAATGGTCCTATAATTCACCCCTCCACTTT CASSLAPGLPEWSYNSPLHF
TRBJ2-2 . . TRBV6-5 TGTGCCAGCAGTTACTCCCCCCCGGCCGGGGAGCTGTTTTTT CASSYSPPAGELFF
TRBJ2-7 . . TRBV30 TGTGCCTGGAGTGTACCGGGAGTGATTTACGAGCAGTACTTC CAWSVPGVIYEQYF
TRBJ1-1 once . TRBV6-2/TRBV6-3 TGTGCCAGCAGTGTCACAGGCCTTGAAGCTTTCTTT CASSVTGLEAFF
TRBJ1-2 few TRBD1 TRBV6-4 TGTGCCAGCAGTGACAGGGGGCGCGGGGACTATGGCTACACCTTC CASSDRGRGDYGYTF
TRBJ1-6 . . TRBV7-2 TGTGCCAGCAGCTTAGAGAGGAAAAATTCACCCCTCCACTTT CASSLERKNSPLHF
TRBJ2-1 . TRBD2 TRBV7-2 TGTGCCAGCAGACTAGCGGGCCACAATGAGCAGTTCTTC CASRLAGHNEQFF
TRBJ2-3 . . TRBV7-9 TGTGCCAGCAGCTTAGGAGGGGGGGGGTTTAGCACAGATACGCAGTATTTT CASSLGGGGFSTDTQYF
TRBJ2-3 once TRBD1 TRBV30 TGTGCCTGTTGGGTACAGGGGGCGTCAGATACGCAGTATTTT CACWVQGASDTQYF
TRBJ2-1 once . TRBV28 TGTGCCAGCAGGCACCGGCTCAGGGATGCCAATGAGCAGTTCTTC CASRHRLRDANEQFF
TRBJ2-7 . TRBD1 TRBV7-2 TGTGCCAGCAGCGCCAGGGGGTTGAACGGGTACGAGCAGTACTTC CASSARGLNGYEQYF
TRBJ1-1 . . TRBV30 TGTGCCTGGAGTGACCGGGTCGAAGCTTTCTTT CAWSDRVEAFF
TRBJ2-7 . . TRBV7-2 TGTGCCAGCAGCCCCGCTCAGCGGGTTCTCGAGCAGTACTTC CASSPAQRVLEQYF